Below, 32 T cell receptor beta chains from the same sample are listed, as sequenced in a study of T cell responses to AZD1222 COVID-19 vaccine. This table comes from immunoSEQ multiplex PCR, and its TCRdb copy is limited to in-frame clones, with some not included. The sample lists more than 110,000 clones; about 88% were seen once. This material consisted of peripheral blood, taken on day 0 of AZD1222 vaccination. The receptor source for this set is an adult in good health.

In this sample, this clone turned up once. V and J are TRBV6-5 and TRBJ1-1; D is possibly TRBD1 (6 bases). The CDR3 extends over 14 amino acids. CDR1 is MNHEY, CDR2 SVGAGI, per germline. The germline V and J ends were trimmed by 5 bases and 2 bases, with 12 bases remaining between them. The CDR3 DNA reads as TGTGCCAGCAGTCCCGACAGGACAAACACTGAAGCTTTCTTT. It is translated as CASSPDRTNTEAFF.

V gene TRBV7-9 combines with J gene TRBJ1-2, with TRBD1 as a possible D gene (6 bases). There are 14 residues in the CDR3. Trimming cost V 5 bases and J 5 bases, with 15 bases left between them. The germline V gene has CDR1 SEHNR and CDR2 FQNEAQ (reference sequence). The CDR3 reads CASSHVDRPYGYTF. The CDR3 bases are TGTGCCAGCAGCCACGTGGACAGACCTTATGGCTACACCTTC.

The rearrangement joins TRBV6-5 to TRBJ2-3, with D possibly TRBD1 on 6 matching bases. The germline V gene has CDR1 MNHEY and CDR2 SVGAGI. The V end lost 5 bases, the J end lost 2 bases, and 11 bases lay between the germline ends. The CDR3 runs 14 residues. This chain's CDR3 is CASSMGHTTDTQYF. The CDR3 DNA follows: TGTGCCAGCAGTATGGGACATACCACAGATACGCAGTATTTT.

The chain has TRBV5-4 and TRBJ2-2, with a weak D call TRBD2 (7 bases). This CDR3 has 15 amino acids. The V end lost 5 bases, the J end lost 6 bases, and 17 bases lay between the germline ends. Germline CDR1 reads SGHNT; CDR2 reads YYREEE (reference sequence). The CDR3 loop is CASRSFGGAAGELFF. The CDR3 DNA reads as TGTGCCAGCAGATCCTTTGGGGGGGCCGCCGGGGAGCTGTTTTTT. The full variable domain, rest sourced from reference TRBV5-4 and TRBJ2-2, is ETGVTQSPTHLIKTRGQQVTLRCSSQSGHNTVSWYQQALGQGPQFIFQYYREEENGRGNFPPRFSGLQFPNYSSELNVNALELDDSALYLCASRSFGGAAGELFFGEGSRLTVL.

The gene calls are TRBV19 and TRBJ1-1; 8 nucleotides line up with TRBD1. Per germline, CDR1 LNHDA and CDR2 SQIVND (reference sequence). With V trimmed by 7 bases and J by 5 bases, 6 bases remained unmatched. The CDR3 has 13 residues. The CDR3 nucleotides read TGTGCCAGTATAACCAGGGGGCGAACTGAAGCTTTCTTT. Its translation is CASITRGRTEAFF.

The CDR3 bases are TGCGCCAGCAGCCCCCACGGCCAAAGGAACACTGAAGCTTTCTTT. This translates into CASSPHGQRNTEAFF. The V and J genes are TRBV4-1 and TRBJ1-1; no firm D call. The CDR3 has 15 residues. Between the trimmed V and J ends, which lost 4 bases and 1 base, there was a span of 13 bases. Germline CDR1 and CDR2: MGHRA and YSYEKL.

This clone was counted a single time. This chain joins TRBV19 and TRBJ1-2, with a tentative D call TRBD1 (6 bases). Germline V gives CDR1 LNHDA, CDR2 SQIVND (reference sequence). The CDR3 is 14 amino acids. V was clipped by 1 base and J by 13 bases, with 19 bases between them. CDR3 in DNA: TGTGCCAGTAGTATAGGGCCCCCCGACAGGCGTTCCACCTTC. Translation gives CASSIGPPDRRSTF.

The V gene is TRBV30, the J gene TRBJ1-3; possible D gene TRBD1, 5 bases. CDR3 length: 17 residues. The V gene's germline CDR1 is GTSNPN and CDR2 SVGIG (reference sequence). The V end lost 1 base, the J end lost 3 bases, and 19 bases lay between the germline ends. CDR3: CAWSDTRGSLNGNTIYF. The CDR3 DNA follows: TGTGCCTGGAGTGATACGCGGGGGTCTCTAAATGGAAACACCATATATTTT.

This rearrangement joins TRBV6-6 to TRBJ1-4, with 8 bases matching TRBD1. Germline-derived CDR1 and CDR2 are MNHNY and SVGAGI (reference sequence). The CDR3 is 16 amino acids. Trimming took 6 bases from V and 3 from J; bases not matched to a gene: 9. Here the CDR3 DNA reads TGTGCCAGCAGCAAAATTCAGGGGGCCGCTAATGAAAAACTGTTTTTT. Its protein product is CASSKIQGAANEKLFF.

The CDR3 sequence is CASSPSGPLDENIQYF. The CDR3 coding sequence is TGTGCCAGCAGCCCGAGCGGACCCTTGGATGAAAACATTCAGTACTTC. V and J are TRBV5-8 and TRBJ2-4; maybe TRBD2 (5 bases). The CDR3 is 16 amino acids. Trimming removed 4 bases at V and 5 bases at J, with 19 bases between. Germline V gives CDR1 SGHTS, CDR2 YDEGEE.

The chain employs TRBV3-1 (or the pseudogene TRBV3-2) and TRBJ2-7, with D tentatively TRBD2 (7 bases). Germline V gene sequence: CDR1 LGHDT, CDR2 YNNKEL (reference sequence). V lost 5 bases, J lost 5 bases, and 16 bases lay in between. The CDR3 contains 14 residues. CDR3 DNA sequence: TGTGCCAGCAGCGTTCTGGGGGGGGCGCACGAGCAGTACTTC. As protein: CASSVLGGAHEQYF.

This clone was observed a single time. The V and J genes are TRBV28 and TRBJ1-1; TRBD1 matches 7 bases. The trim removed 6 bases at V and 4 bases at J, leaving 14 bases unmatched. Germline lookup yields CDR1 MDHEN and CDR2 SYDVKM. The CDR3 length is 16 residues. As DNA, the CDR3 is TGTGCCAGCAGACCTCCGACAGGGTTGGGGAGCACTGAAGCTTTCTTT. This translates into CASRPPTGLGSTEAFF.

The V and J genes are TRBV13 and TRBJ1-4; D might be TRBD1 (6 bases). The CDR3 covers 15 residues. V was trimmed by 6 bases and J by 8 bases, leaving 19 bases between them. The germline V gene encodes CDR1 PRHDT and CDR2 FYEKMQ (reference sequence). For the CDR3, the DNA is TGTGCCAGCAGTCGCCCCACAGGGACGGACGAAAAACTGTTTTTT. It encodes CASSRPTGTDEKLFF. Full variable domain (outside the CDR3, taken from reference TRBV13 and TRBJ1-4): AAGVIQSPRHLIKEKRETATLKCYPIPRHDTVYWYQQGPGQDPQFLISFYEKMQSDKGSIPDRFSAQQFSDYHSELNMSSLELGDSALYFCASSRPTGTDEKLFFGSGTQLSVL.

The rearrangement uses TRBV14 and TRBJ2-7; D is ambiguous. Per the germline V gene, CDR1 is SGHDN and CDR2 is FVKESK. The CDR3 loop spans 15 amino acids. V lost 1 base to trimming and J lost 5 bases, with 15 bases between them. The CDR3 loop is CASSQAPSAANEQYF. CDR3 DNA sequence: TGTGCCAGCAGCCAAGCCCCGTCGGCGGCCAACGAGCAGTACTTC.

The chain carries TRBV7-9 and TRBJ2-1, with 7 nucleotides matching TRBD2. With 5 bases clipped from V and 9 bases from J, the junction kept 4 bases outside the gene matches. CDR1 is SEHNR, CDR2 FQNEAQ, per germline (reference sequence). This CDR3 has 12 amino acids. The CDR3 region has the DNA TGTGCCAGCAGCAAGACTAGCAGTGAGCAGTTCTTC. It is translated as CASSKTSSEQFF. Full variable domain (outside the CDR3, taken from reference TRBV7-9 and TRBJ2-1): DTGVSQNPRHKITKRGQNVTFRCDPISEHNRLYWYRQTLGQGPEFLTYFQNEAQLEKSRLLSDRFSAERPKGSFSTLEIQRTEQGDSAMYLCASSKTSSEQFFGPGTRLTVL.

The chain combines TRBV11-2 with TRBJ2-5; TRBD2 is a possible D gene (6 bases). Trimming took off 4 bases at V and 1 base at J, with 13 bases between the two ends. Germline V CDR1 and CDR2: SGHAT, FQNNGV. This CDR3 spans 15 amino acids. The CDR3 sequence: CASSYIGGSQETQYF. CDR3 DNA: TGTGCCAGCAGCTACATTGGGGGGTCCCAAGAGACCCAGTACTTC.

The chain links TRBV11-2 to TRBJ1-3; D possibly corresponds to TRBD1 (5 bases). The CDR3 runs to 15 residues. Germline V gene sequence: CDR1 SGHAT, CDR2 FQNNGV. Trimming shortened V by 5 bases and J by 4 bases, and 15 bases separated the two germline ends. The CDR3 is CASSPGRGTGNTIYF. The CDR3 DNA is TGTGCCAGCAGCCCAGGGAGGGGAACCGGAAACACCATATATTTT.

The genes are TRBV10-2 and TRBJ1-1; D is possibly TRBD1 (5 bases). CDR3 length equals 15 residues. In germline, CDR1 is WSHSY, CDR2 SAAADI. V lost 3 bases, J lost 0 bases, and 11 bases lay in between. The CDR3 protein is CASSDTGVMNTEAFF. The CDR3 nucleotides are TGCGCCAGCAGTGACACAGGCGTTATGAACACTGAAGCTTTCTTT.

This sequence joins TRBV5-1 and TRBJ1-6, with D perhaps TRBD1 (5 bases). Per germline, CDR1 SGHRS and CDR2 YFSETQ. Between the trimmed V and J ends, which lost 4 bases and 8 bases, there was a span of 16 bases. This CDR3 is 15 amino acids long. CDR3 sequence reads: CASSLGRAVDSPLHF. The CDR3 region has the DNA TGCGCCAGCAGCCTTGGCAGGGCTGTAGATTCACCCCTCCACTTT.

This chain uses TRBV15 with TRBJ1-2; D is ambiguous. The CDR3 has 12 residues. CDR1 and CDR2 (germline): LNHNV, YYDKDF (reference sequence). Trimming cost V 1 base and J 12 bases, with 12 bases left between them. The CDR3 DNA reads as TGTGCCACCAGCAGAGCTGGGCTTGCTGACACCTTC. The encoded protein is CATSRAGLADTF.

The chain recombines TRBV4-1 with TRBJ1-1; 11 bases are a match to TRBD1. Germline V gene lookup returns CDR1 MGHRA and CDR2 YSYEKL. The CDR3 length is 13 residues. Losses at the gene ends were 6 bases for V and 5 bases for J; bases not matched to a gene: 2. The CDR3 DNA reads TGCGCCAGCAGGGGGACAGGGGGTACTGAAGCTTTCTTT. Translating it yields CASRGTGGTEAFF.

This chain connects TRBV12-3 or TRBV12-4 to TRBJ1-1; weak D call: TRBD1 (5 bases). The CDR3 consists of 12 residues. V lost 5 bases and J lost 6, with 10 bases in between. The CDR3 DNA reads TGTGCCAGCAGTCAATGGGGCTCTGAAGCTTTCTTT. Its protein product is CASSQWGSEAFF.

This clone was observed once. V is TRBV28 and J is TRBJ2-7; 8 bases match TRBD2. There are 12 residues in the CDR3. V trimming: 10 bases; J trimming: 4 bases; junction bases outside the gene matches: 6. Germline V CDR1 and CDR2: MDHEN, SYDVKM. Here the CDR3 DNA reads TGTGCCACTGAGCGGGAGCGGTACGAGCAGTACTTC. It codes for CATERERYEQYF.

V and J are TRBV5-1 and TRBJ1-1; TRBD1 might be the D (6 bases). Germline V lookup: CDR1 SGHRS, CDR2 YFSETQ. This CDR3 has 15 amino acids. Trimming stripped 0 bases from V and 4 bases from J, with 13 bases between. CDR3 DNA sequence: TGCGCCAGCAGCTTGGTAGGTCAGGGGATCACTGAAGCTTTCTTT. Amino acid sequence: CASSLVGQGITEAFF.

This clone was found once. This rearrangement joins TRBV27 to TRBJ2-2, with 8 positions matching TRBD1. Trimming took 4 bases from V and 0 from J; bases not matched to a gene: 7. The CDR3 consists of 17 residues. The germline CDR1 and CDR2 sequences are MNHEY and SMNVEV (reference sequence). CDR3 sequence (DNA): TGTGCCAGCAGTTCGGGATTGACAGGGGCGAACACCGGGGAGCTGTTTTTT. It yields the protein CASSSGLTGANTGELFF.

DNA for the CDR3: TGTGCCAGTAGGGAGAATAGAAATCAGCCCCAGCATTTT. Translated: CASRENRNQPQHF. The V gene is TRBV19, the J gene TRBJ1-5, with D hard to call. V was trimmed by 6 bases and J by 4 bases, leaving 10 bases between them. The CDR3 loop spans 13 amino acids. Germline CDR1 and CDR2: LNHDA and SQIVND (reference sequence).

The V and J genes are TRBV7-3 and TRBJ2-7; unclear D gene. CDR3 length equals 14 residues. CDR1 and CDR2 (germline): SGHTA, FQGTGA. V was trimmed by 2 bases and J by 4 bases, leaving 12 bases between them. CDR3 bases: TGTGCCAGCAGCTTAGTCTTAGAAGGTTACGAGCAGTACTTC. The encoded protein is CASSLVLEGYEQYF.

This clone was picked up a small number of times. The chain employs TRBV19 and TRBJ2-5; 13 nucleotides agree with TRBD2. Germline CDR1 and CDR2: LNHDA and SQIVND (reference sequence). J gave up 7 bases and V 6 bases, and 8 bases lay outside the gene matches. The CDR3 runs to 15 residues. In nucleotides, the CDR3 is TGTGCCAGTAGCATTGGGACTAGCGGGGCTGGGACCCAGTACTTC. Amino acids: CASSIGTSGAGTQYF.

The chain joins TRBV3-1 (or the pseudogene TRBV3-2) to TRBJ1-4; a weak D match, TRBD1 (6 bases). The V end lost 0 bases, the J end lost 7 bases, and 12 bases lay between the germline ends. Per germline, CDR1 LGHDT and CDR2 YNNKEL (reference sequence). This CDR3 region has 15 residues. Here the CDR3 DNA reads TGTGCCAGCAGCCAAGATCGGGTAGGGGGTGAAAAACTGTTTTTT. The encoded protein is CASSQDRVGGEKLFF.

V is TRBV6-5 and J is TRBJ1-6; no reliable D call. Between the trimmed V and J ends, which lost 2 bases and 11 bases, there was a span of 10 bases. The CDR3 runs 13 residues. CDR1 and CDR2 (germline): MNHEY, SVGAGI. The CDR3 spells CASSYGQLAPLHF. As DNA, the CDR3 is TGTGCCAGCAGTTACGGTCAATTGGCACCCCTCCACTTT.

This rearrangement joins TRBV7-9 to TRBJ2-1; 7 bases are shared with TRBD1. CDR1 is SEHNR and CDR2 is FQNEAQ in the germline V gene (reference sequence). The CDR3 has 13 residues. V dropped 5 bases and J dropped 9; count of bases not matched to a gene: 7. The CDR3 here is CASSPDRVSEQFF. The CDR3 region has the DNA TGTGCCAGCAGCCCCGACAGGGTTAGTGAGCAGTTCTTC.

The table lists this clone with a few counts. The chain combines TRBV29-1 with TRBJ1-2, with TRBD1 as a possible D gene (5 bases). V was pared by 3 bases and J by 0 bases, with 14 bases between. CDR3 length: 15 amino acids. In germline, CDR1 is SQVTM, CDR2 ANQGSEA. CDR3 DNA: TGCAGCGTTGATTACGGGGACTTTGCTAACTATGGCTACACCTTC. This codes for CSVDYGDFANYGYTF.